This T cell receptor (beta chain) emerged from a study of blood T cell repertoires in COVID-19. Generated by immunoSEQ multiplex PCR, the TCRdb table keeps only in-frame clones and is missing some. Among about 200,000 clones listed, about nine tenths were seen once. Germline loops: CDR1 LNHDA, CDR2 SQIVND (reference sequence). V gave up 3 bases and J gave up 0 bases, with 8 bases separating them. This CDR3 region has 14 residues. This rearrangement joins TRBV19 to TRBJ1-1, with D unresolved. The sequencing sample was made of peripheral blood. The origin of this receptor is a man aged 50 or older with acute or convalescent COVID-19. The CDR3 region is CASSIPYLNTEAFF. CDR3 in DNA: TGTGCCAGTAGTATCCCGTACTTGAACACTGAAGCTTTCTTT.